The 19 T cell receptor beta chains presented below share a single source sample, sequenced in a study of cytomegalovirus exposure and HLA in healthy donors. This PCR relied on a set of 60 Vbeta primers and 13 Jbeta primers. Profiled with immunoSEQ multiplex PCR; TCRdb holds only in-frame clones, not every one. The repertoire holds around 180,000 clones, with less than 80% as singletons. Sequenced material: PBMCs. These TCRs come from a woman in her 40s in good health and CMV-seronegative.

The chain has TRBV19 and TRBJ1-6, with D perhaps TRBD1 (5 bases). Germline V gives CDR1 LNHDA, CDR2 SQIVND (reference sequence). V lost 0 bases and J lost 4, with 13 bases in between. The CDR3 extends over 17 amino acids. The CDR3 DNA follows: TGTGCCAGTAGTATAGAGGCGACGGCAGGGTATAATTCACCCCTCCACTTT. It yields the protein CASSIEATAGYNSPLHF.

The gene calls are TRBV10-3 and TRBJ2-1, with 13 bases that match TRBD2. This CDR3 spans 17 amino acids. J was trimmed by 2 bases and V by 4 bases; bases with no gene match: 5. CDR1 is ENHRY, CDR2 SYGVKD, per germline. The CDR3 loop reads CAISATSGGVTYNEQFF. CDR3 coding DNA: TGTGCCATCAGTGCTACTAGCGGGGGGGTGACCTACAATGAGCAGTTCTTC.

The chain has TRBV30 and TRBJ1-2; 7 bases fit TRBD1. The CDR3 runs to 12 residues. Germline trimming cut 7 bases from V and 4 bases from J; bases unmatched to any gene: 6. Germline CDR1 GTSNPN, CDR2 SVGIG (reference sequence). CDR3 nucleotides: TGTGCCTTCCAACAGGGGATCTATGGCTACACCTTC. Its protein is CAFQQGIYGYTF. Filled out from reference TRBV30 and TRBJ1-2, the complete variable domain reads SQTIHQWPATLVQPVGSPLSLECTVEGTSNPNLYWYRQAAGRGLQLLFYSVGIGQISSEVPQNLSASRPQDRQFILSSKKLLLSDSGFYLCAFQQGIYGYTFGSGTRLTVV.

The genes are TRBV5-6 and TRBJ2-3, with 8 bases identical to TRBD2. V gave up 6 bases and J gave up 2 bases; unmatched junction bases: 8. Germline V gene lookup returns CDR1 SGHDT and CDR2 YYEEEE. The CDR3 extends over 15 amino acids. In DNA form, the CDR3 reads TGTGCCAGCATCGCCCCGGGGGGGCCCACAGATACGCAGTATTTT. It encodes CASIAPGGPTDTQYF.

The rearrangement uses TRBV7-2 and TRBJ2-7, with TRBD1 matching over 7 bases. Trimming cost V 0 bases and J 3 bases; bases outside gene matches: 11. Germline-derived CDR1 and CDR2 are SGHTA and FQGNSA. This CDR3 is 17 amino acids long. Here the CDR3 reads CASSLAEGRQGIYEQYF. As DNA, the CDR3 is TGTGCCAGCAGCTTAGCGGAAGGGCGACAGGGCATCTACGAGCAGTACTTC.

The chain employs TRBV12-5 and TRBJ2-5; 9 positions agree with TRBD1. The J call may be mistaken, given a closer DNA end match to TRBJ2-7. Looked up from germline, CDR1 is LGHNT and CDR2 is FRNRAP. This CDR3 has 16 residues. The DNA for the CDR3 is TGTGCTAGTGGTCCATACCCAACAGGGGGCAGGTACGAGCAGTACTTC. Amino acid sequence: CASGPYPTGGRYEQYF.

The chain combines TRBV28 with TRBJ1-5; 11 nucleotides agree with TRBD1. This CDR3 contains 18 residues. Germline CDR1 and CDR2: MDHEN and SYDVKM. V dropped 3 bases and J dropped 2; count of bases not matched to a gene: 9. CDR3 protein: CASSFQGQGVSGNQPQHF. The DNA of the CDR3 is TGTGCCAGCAGTTTCCAGGGACAGGGGGTATCGGGCAATCAGCCCCAGCATTTT.

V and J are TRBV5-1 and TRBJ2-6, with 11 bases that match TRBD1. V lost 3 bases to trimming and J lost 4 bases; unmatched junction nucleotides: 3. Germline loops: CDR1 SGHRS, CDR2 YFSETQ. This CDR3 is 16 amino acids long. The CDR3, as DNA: TGCGCCAGCAGCTCGGACAGGGGGCTCGGGGCCAACGTCCTGACTTTC. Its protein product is CASSSDRGLGANVLTF.

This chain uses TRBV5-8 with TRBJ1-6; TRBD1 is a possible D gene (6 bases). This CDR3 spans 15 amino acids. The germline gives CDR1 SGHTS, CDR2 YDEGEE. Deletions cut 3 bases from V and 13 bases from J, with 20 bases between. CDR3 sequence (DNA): TGTGCCAGCAGCTCCGACCGGGACACAGGCTTGCCCCTCCACTTT. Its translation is CASSSDRDTGLPLHF.

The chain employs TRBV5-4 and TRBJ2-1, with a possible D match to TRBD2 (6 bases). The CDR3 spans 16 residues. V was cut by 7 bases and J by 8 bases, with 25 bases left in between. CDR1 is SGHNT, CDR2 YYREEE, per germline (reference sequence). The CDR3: CASSRPGLPVVYEQFF. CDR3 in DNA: TGTGCCAGCTCCAGGCCGGGACTCCCGGTCGTGTATGAGCAGTTCTTC. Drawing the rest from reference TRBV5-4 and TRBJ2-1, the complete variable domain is ETGVTQSPTHLIKTRGQQVTLRCSSQSGHNTVSWYQQALGQGPQFIFQYYREEENGRGNFPPRFSGLQFPNYSSELNVNALELDDSALYLCASSRPGLPVVYEQFFGPGTRLTVL.

CDR3 in DNA: TGTGCCAGCAGCGACTCTCGGGACAGGGGGCGGGAAGCTTTCTTT. Residues: CASSDSRDRGREAFF. This chain links TRBV9 with TRBJ1-1, with 12 bases fitting TRBD1. Losses at the gene ends were 3 bases for V and 8 bases for J; bases not matched to a gene: 8. This CDR3 has 15 amino acids. Germline values: CDR1 SGDLS, CDR2 YYNGEE.

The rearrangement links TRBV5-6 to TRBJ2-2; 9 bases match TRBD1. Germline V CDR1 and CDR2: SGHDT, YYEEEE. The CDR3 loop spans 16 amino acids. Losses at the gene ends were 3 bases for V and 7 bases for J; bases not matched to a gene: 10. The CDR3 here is CASSSDRGRLYGELFF. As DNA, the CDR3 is TGTGCCAGCAGCTCTGACAGGGGGAGGTTGTACGGGGAGCTGTTTTTT.

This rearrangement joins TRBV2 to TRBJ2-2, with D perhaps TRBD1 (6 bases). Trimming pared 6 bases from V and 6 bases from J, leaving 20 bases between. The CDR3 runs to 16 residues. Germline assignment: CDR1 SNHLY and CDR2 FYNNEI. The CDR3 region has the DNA TGTGCCAGCAGGGGTAGGGACACCCATCTGGCCGGGGAGCTGTTTTTT. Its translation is CASRGRDTHLAGELFF.

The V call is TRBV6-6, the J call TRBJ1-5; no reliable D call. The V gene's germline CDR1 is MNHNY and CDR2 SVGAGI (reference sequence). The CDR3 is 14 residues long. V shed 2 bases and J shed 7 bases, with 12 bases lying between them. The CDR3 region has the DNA TGTGCCAGCAGTTACAACGCGGGAGGCCAGCCCCAGCATTTT. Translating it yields CASSYNAGGQPQHF.

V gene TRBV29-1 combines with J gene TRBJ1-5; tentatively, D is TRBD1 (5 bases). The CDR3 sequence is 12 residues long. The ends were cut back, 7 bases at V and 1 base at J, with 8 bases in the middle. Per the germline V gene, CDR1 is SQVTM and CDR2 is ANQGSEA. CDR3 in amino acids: CSAGGSNQPQHF. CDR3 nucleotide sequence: TGCAGCGCCGGGGGGAGCAATCAGCCCCAGCATTTT.

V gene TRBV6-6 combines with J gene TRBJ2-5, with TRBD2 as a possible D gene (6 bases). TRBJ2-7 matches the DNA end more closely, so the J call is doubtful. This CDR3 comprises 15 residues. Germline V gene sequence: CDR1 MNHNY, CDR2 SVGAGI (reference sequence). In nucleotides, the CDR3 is TGTGCCAGCAGTCCGCGGGGTAAGATCAACTACGAGCAGTACTTC. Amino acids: CASSPRGKINYEQYF.

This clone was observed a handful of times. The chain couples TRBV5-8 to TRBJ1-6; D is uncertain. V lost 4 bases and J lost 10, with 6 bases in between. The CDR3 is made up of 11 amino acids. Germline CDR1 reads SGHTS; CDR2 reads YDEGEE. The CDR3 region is CASSPNSPLHF. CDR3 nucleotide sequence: TGTGCCAGCAGCCCTAACTCACCCCTCCACTTT.

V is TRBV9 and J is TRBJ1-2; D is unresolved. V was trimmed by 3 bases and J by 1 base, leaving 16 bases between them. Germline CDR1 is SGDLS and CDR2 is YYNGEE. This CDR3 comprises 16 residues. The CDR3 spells CASSAPTQAGNYGYTF. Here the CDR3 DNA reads TGTGCCAGCAGCGCACCCACCCAGGCGGGTAACTATGGCTACACCTTC.

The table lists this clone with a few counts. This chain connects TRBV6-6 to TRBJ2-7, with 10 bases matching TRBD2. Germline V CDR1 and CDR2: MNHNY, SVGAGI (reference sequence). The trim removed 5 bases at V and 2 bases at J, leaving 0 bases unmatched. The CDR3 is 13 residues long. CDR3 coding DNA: TGTGCCAGCAGTAGCGGGAGGGCCTACGAGCAGTACTTC. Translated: CASSSGRAYEQYF.